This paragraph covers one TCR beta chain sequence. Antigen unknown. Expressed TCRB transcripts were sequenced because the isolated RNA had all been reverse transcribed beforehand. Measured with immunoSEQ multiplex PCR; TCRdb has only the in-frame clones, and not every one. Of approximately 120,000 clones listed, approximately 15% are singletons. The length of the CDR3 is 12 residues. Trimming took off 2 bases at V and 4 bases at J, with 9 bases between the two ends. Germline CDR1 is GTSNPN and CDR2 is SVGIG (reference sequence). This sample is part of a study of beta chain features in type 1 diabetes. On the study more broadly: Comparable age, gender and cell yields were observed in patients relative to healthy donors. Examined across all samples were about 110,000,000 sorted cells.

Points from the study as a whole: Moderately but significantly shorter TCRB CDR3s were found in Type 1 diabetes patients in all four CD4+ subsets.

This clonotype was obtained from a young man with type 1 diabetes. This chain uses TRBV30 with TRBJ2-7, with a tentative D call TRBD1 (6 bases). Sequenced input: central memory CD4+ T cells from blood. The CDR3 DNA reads TGTGCCTGGAGTAAACAGGGTTACGAGCAGTACTTC. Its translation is CAWSKQGYEQYF.